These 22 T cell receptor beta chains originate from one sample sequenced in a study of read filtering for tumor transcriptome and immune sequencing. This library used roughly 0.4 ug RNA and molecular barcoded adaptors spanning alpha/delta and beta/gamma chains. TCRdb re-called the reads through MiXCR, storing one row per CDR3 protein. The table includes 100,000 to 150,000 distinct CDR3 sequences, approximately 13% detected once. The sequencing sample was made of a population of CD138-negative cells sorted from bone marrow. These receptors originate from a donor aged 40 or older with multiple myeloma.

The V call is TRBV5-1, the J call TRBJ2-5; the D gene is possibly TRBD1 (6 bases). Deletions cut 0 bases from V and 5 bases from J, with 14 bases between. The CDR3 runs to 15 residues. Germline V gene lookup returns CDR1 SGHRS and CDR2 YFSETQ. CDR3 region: CASSLVQGTRETQYF. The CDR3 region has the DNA TGCGCCAGCAGCTTGGTCCAGGGGACCCGCGAGACCCAGTACTTC.

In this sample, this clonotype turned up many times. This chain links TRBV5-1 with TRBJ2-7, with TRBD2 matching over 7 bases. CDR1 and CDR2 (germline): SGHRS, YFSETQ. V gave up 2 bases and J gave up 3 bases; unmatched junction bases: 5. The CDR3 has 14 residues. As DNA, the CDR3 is TGCGCCAGCAGCTTATTTCGCGGGAGCTACGAGCAGTACTTC. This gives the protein CASSLFRGSYEQYF.

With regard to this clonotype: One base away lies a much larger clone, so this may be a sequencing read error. As DNA, the CDR3 is TGTGCCAGCAGGACGGACAGGGCTAATCACCCCCAGCATTTT. This codes for CASRTDRANHPQHF. This chain connects TRBV13 to TRBJ1-5; 8 bases are shared with TRBD1. This CDR3 is built from 14 residues. Germline loops: CDR1 PRHDT, CDR2 FYEKMQ (reference sequence).

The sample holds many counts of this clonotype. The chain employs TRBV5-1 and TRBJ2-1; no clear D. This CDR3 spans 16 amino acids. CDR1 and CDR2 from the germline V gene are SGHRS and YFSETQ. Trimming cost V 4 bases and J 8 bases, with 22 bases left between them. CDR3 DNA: TGCGCCAGCAGCCCCCAACCCGGCTCGCTTGCCCATGAGCAGTTCTTC. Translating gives CASSPQPGSLAHEQFF.

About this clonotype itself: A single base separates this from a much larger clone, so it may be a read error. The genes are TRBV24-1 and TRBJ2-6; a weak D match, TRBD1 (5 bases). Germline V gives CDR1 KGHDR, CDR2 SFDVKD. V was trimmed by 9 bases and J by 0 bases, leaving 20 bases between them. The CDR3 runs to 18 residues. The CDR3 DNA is TGTGCCACCGGTGGCCTACCAGGGTCCACCTCTGGGGCCAACGTCCTGACTTTC. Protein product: CATGGLPGSTSGANVLTF.

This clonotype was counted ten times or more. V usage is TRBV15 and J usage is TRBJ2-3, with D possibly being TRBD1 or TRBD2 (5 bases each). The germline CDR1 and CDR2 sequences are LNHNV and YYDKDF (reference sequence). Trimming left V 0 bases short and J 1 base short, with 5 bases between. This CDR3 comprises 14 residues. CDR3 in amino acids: CATSREGGTDTQYF. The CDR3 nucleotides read TGTGCCACCAGCAGAGAGGGGGGCACAGATACGCAGTATTTT.

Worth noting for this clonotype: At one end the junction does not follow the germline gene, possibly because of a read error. The DNA of the CDR3 is TGTGCCAGCAGTTATGGAACCTCCGGATACAATGAGCAGCTCTTC. It specifies CASSYGTSGYNEQLF. V is TRBV7-2 and J is TRBJ2-1; D is undetermined. Germline V gene sequence: CDR1 SGHTA, CDR2 FQGNSA. The CDR3 is 15 amino acids.

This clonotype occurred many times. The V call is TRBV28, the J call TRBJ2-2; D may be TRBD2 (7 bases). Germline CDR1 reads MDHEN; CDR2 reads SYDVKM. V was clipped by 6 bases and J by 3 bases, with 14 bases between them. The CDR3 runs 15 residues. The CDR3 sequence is CASSWEGQDTGELFF. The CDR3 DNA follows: TGTGCCAGCAGCTGGGAGGGACAAGACACCGGGGAGCTGTTTTTT. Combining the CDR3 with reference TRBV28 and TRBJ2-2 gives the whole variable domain DVKVTQSSRYLVKRTGEKVFLECVQDMDHENMFWYRQDPGLGLRLIYFSYDVKMKEKGDIPEGYSVSREKKERFSLILESASTNQTSMYLCASSWEGQDTGELFFGEGSRLTVL.

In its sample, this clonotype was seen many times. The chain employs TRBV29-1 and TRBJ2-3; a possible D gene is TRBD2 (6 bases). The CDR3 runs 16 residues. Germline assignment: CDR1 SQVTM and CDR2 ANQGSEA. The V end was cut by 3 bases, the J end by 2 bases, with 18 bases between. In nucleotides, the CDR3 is TGCAGCGTTGACCCCATCCGGGACTCAGCCACAGATACGCAGTATTTT. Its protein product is CSVDPIRDSATDTQYF.

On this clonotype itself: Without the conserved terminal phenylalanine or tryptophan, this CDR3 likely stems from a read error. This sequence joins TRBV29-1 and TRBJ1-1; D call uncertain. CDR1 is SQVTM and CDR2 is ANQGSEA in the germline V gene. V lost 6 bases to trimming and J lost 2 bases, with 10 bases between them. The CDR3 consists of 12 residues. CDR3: CSVLPGNTEAFS. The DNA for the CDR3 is TGCAGCGTCCTGCCCGGAAACACTGAAGCTTTCTCT.

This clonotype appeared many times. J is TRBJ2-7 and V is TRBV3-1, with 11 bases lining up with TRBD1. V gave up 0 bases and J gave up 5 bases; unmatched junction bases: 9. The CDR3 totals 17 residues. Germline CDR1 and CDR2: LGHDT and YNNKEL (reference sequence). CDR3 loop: CASSQERLTGQGDEQYF. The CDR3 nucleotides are TGTGCCAGCAGCCAAGAACGCTTAACGGGACAGGGGGACGAGCAGTACTTC.

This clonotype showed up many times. Here the CDR3 DNA reads TGCAGCGTTTACGGGACGGAGAACTATGGCTACACCTTC. This codes for CSVYGTENYGYTF. The genes are TRBV29-1 and TRBJ1-2; maybe TRBD1 (5 bases). CDR1 and CDR2 (germline): SQVTM, ANQGSEA. The CDR3 consists of 13 residues. The V end lost 5 bases, the J end lost 2 bases, and 12 bases lay between the germline ends.

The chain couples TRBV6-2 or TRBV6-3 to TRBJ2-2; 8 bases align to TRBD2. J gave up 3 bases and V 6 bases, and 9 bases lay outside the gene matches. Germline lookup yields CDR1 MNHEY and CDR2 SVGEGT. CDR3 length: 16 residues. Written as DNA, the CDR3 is TGTGCCAGCAGAAGGGAGCGGGAGAGGTACACCGGGGAGCTGTTTTTT. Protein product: CASRRERERYTGELFF.

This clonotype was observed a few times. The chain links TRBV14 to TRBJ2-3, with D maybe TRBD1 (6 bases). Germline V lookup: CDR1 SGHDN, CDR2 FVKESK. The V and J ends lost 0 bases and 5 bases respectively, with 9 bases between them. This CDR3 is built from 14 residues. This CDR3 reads CASSQDWGQDTQYF. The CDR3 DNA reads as TGTGCCAGCAGCCAAGATTGGGGGCAAGATACGCAGTATTTT.

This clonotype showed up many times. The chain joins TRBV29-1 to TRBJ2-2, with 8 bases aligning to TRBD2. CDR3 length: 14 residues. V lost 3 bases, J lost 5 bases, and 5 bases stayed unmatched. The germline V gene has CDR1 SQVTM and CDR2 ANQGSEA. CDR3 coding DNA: TGCAGCGTTGAGAGCGGGAGTTCTACCGGGGAGCTGTTTTTT. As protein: CSVESGSSTGELFF.

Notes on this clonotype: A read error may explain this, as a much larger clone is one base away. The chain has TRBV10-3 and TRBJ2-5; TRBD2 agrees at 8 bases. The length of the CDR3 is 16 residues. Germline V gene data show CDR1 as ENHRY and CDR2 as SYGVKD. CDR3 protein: CAISKREFGEQDTQYF. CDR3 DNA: TGTGCCATCAGCAAGCGGGAGTTCGGGGAGCAAGACACCCAGTACTTC.

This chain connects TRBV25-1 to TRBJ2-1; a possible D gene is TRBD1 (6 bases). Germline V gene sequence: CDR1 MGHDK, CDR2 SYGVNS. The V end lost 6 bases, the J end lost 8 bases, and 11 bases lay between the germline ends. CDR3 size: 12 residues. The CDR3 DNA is TGTGCCAGCAGCCGGACAGACGATGAGCAGTTCTTC. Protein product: CASSRTDDEQFF.

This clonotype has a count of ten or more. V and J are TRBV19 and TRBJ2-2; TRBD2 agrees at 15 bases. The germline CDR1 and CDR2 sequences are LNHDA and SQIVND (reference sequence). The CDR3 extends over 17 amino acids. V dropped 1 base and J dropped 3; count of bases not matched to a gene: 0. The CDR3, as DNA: TGTGCCAGTAGTATAGGGACTAGCGGGAGGGACACCGGGGAGCTGTTTTTT. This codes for CASSIGTSGRDTGELFF.

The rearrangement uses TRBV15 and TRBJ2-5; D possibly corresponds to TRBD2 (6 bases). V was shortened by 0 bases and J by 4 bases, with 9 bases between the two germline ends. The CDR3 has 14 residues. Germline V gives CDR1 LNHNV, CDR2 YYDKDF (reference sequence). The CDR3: CATSRDRRGETQYF. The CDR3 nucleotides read TGTGCCACCAGCAGAGATCGGAGGGGAGAGACCCAGTACTTC.

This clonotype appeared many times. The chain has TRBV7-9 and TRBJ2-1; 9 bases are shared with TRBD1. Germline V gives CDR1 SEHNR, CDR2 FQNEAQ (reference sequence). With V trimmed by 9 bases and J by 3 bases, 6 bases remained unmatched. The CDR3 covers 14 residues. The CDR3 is CASLQGAFYNEQFF. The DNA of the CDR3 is TGTGCCAGTCTACAGGGGGCCTTCTACAATGAGCAGTTCTTC.

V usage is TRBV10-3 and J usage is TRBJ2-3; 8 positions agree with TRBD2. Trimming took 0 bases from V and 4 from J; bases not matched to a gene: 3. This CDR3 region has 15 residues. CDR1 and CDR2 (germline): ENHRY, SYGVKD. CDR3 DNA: TGTGCCATCAGTGAGTCAGCGGGAGTGGCAGATACGCAGTATTTT. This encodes CAISESAGVADTQYF.

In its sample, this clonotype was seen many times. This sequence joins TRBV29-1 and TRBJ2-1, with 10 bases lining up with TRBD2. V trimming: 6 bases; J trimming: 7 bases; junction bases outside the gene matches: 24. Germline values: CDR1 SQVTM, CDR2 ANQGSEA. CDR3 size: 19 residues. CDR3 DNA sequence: TGCAGCGTCCCCGCAGGCCCGGTCGGGGTATATAGCGGGAGGAATGAGCAGTTCTTC. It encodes CSVPAGPVGVYSGRNEQFF.